The 26 T cell receptor beta chains presented below share a single source sample, sequenced in a study of shared clonotypes between healthy human individuals. Libraries were prepared by immunoSEQ multiplex PCR; TCRdb keeps only in-frame clonotypes and omits some of them. The data show around 2.1 million clones, 95% seen once. The sequenced sample consisted of naive CD4+ T cells sorted from blood. Indicated subset: CD45RA+ positively selected. The receptor source for this set is a man aged 18 to 30 in good health.

The chain has TRBV29-1 and TRBJ2-4, with TRBD1 matching 11 bases. This CDR3 has 17 amino acids. Germline CDR1 SQVTM, CDR2 ANQGSEA. V was pared by 7 bases and J by 3 bases, with 14 bases of the junction left unmatched. As DNA, the CDR3 is TGCAGCGGAGTGAGGACAGGGGGCGTTCAGGGCAAAAACATTCAGTACTTC. Translated, it gives CSGVRTGGVQGKNIQYF. The complete variable domain, with remaining parts taken from reference TRBV29-1 and TRBJ2-4, reads SAVISQKPSRDICQRGTSLTIQCQVDSQVTMMFWYRQQPGQSLTLIATANQGSEATYESGFVIDKFPISRPNLTFSTLTVSNMSPEDSSIYLCSGVRTGGVQGKNIQYFGAGTRLSVL.

This clone appeared once. The chain couples TRBV28 to TRBJ1-3, with no clear D. The CDR3 loop spans 12 amino acids. CDR1 and CDR2 from the germline V gene are MDHEN and SYDVKM. Trimming took 5 bases from V and 6 from J, leaving 8 bases between them. CDR3 region: CASSEGKNTIYF. CDR3 in DNA: TGTGCCAGCAGTGAGGGTAAAAACACCATATATTTT.

This clone was found once. J is TRBJ1-2 and V is TRBV20-1; no clear D gene. V was cut by 1 base and J by 8 bases, with 8 bases left in between. Looked up from germline, CDR1 is DFQATT and CDR2 is SNEGSKA (reference sequence). This CDR3 region has 11 residues. The CDR3 bases are TGCAGTGCTAGAGTGGAGGAAGGCTACACCTTC. Residues: CSARVEEGYTF.

The chain joins TRBV7-2 to TRBJ2-2, with D unclear. The germline CDR1 and CDR2 sequences are SGHTA and FQGNSA. V was trimmed by 3 bases and J by 2 bases, leaving 10 bases between them. The CDR3 contains 15 residues. Written as DNA, the CDR3 is TGTGCCAGCAGCTTTGCCACCCGCAACACCGGGGAGCTGTTTTTT. Translating gives CASSFATRNTGELFF. Full variable domain (outside the CDR3, taken from reference TRBV7-2 and TRBJ2-2): GAGVSQSPSNKVTEKGKDVELRCDPISGHTALYWYRQSLGQGLEFLIYFQGNSAPDKSGLPSDRFSAERTGGSVSTLTIQRTQQEDSAVYLCASSFATRNTGELFFGEGSRLTVL.

The V call is TRBV28, the J call TRBJ2-7, with a tentative D call TRBD1 (5 bases). The germline V gene has CDR1 MDHEN and CDR2 SYDVKM. This CDR3 has 14 residues. The V end lost 6 bases, the J end lost 2 bases, and 14 bases lay between the germline ends. The CDR3 DNA follows: TGTGCCAGCAGCCGTGGCAGGGCAACCTACGAGCAGTACTTC. Translation: CASSRGRATYEQYF.

A few counts support this clone. The chain combines TRBV28 with TRBJ1-2, with TRBD1 matching 10 bases. Germline V gene data show CDR1 as MDHEN and CDR2 as SYDVKM. The CDR3 length is 15 residues. J gave up 6 bases and V 6 bases, and 10 bases lay outside the gene matches. CDR3 coding DNA: TGTGCCAGCAGCCGTGACAGGGGGCAGAGGAATGGCTACACCTTC. It encodes CASSRDRGQRNGYTF.

The gene calls are TRBV6-6 and TRBJ2-2, with 9 bases fitting TRBD1. The CDR3 totals 15 residues. With V trimmed by 4 bases and J by 1 base, 1 base remained unmatched. Germline loops: CDR1 MNHNY, CDR2 SVGAGI (reference sequence). CDR3 loop: CASSWGQGNTGELFF. The CDR3 region has the DNA TGTGCCAGCAGTTGGGGACAGGGGAACACCGGGGAGCTGTTTTTT.

The gene calls are TRBV5-1 and TRBJ2-6; D unresolved. Germline assignment: CDR1 SGHRS and CDR2 YFSETQ. The CDR3 has 14 amino acids. Trimming removed 0 bases from V and 6 bases from J, with 7 bases in between. The CDR3 loop is CASSLDLEANVLTF. CDR3 in DNA: TGCGCCAGCAGCTTGGACCTAGAGGCCAACGTCCTGACTTTC.

This chain links TRBV4-2 with TRBJ2-3; the match to TRBD2 covers 9 bases. V was pared by 7 bases and J by 4 bases, with 15 bases of the junction left unmatched. The V gene's germline CDR1 is LGHNA and CDR2 YNFKEQ. CDR3 length equals 17 residues. CDR3 protein: CASTPWAGGRSSDTQYF. DNA of the CDR3: TGTGCCAGCACCCCTTGGGCGGGGGGGCGGTCTTCAGATACGCAGTATTTT.

For this clone: Different DNA sequences within this sample yield the same CDR3. The rearrangement links TRBV14 to TRBJ2-7; no clear D. The CDR3 has 11 amino acids. V gave up 4 bases and J gave up 3 bases, with 4 bases separating them. Germline V gives CDR1 SGHDN, CDR2 FVKESK. The CDR3 sequence: CASSLFYEQYF. CDR3 nucleotide sequence: TGTGCCAGCAGCCTATTCTACGAGCAGTACTTC.

V gene TRBV6-5 combines with J gene TRBJ1-1, with D unclear. This CDR3 region has 11 residues. The V end lost 8 bases, the J end lost 11 bases, and 15 bases lay between the germline ends. The germline V gene has CDR1 MNHEY and CDR2 SVGAGI. As DNA, the CDR3 is TGTGCCAGCCACTCCCCTCTGGGGGCTTTCTTT. Protein sequence: CASHSPLGAFF.

The chain uses TRBV4-3 and TRBJ2-1; 8 nucleotides line up with TRBD2. Looked up from germline, CDR1 is LGHNA and CDR2 is YSLEER. This CDR3 has 17 amino acids. After removal of 1 base from V and 5 bases from J, the junction contained 10 bases not matched to a gene. CDR3 DNA: TGCGCCAGCAGCCAAGGCTTGAAGCGGGAGAACGACAATGAGCAGTTCTTC. The encoded protein is CASSQGLKRENDNEQFF.

This rearrangement joins TRBV6-5 to TRBJ1-2; 7 positions agree with TRBD1. Per germline, CDR1 MNHEY and CDR2 SVGAGI. With 0 bases clipped from V and 8 bases from J, the junction kept 6 bases outside the gene matches. CDR3 size: 14 residues. Here the CDR3 DNA reads TGTGCCAGCAGTTACTCGACAGGGAACGGGGGCTACACCTTC. Residues: CASSYSTGNGGYTF.

The chain uses TRBV5-6 and TRBJ1-6; no clear D. Germline V CDR1 and CDR2: SGHDT, YYEEEE. V lost 0 bases and J lost 0, with 7 bases in between. This CDR3 has 16 residues. In nucleotides, the CDR3 is TGTGCCAGCAGCTTGGGAGTTCTCTCCTATAATTCACCCCTCCACTTT. Its translation is CASSLGVLSYNSPLHF.

The genes are TRBV21-1 and TRBJ2-1; the D call in the table, TRBD1, was not verified against the DNA. TRBV21-1 is given as a pseudogene. The length of the CDR3 is 13 residues. The CDR3 region has the DNA TGTGCCAGCAGCAAGAACCAGGGGCACGAGCAGTTCTTC. It is translated as CASSKNQGHEQFF.

J is TRBJ2-6 and V is TRBV5-1, with D tentatively TRBD1 (6 bases). The CDR3 is 17 residues long. V lost 3 bases to trimming and J lost 1 base, with 14 bases between them. The V gene's germline CDR1 is SGHRS and CDR2 YFSETQ. The CDR3 DNA reads as TGCGCCAGCAGCTCACAGGGAGACGGTTCTGGGGCCAACGTCCTGACTTTC. Protein product: CASSSQGDGSGANVLTF.

The rearrangement uses TRBV30 and TRBJ2-3, with D possibly matching TRBD1 (5 bases). Trimming removed 4 bases from V and 2 bases from J, with 13 bases in between. Germline-derived CDR1 and CDR2 are GTSNPN and SVGIG (reference sequence). The CDR3 contains 14 residues. CDR3 in amino acids: CAWTGFGDTDTQYF. CDR3 sequence (DNA): TGTGCCTGGACAGGGTTCGGCGACACAGATACGCAGTATTTT.

V usage is TRBV18 and J usage is TRBJ1-2; TRBD1 matches 10 bases. The length of the CDR3 is 17 residues. The V gene's germline CDR1 is KGHSH and CDR2 LQKENI. The junction had 10 bases not matched to a gene; V was cut back by 3 bases and J by 3 bases. The CDR3 DNA reads as TGTGCCAGCTCACCCACGACGACAGGGGGCGGTTACTATGGCTACACCTTC. It codes for CASSPTTTGGGYYGYTF. Together with reference TRBV18 and TRBJ1-2, the CDR3 gives the full variable domain: NAGVMQNPRHLVRRRGQEARLRCSPMKGHSHVYWYRQLPEEGLKFMVYLQKENIIDESGMPKERFSAEFPKEGPSILRIQQVVRGDSAAYFCASSPTTTGGGYYGYTFGSGTRLTVV.

Concerning this clone itself: The same CDR3 arises from other DNA sequences in this sample as well. The chain couples TRBV18 to TRBJ2-3; D remains unclear. The V gene lost 2 bases and the J gene lost 2 bases, with 2 bases spanning the gap. The CDR3 runs 12 residues. The germline gives CDR1 KGHSH, CDR2 LQKENI. Here the CDR3 DNA reads TGTGCCAGCTCACCATCCACAGATACGCAGTATTTT. Its translation: CASSPSTDTQYF. Supplemented by reference TRBV18 and TRBJ2-3, the full variable domain reads NAGVMQNPRHLVRRRGQEARLRCSPMKGHSHVYWYRQLPEEGLKFMVYLQKENIIDESGMPKERFSAEFPKEGPSILRIQQVVRGDSAAYFCASSPSTDTQYFGPGTRLTVL.

The sample holds one count of this clone. The chain recombines TRBV7-9 with TRBJ2-7, with 8 bases matching TRBD2. The germline V gene has CDR1 SEHNR and CDR2 FQNEAQ (reference sequence). This CDR3 spans 15 amino acids. J was trimmed by 3 bases and V by 5 bases; bases with no gene match: 9. The CDR3 loop reads CASSTSGTSLYEQYF. The CDR3 bases are TGTGCCAGCAGCACATCCGGGACTAGTCTCTACGAGCAGTACTTC.

The CDR3 nucleotides are TGTGCCAGCAGGCCGGGAGCTGGGGGGGAGGCCCAGTACTTC. Protein product: CASRPGAGGEAQYF. The V and J genes are TRBV6-6 and TRBJ2-5; TRBD2 matches at 7 bases. Per the germline V gene, CDR1 is MNHNY and CDR2 is SVGAGI (reference sequence). The CDR3 totals 14 residues. V lost 6 bases, J lost 9 bases, and 13 bases stayed unmatched.

This chain joins TRBV7-8 and TRBJ1-2; D is undetermined. Germline lookup yields CDR1 SGHVS and CDR2 FQNEAQ. The CDR3 spans 14 residues. V was clipped by 2 bases and J by 5 bases, with 12 bases between them. DNA of the CDR3: TGTGCCAGCAGCTTACTCTCCGCCCCTTATGGCTACACCTTC. Its protein product is CASSLLSAPYGYTF.

V gene TRBV11-2 combines with J gene TRBJ1-5; D not resolved. V lost 6 bases to trimming and J lost 7 bases, with 10 bases between them. The CDR3 has 12 amino acids. Germline-derived CDR1 and CDR2 are SGHAT and FQNNGV. Here the CDR3 reads CASSFSGQPQHF. CDR3 nucleotide sequence: TGTGCCAGCAGTTTCTCGGGCCAGCCCCAGCATTTT.

This clone was counted a single time. The rearrangement uses TRBV6-6 and TRBJ2-5; tentatively, D is TRBD2 (5 bases). This CDR3 is built from 13 residues. Trimming removed 6 bases from V and 5 bases from J, with 13 bases in between. CDR1 and CDR2 from the germline V gene are MNHNY and SVGAGI (reference sequence). CDR3 DNA sequence: TGTGCCAGCAGGGAGGACCGACGGGAGACCCAGTACTTC. Its translation: CASREDRRETQYF.

The chain is built from TRBV27 and TRBJ2-3; D is perhaps TRBD1 or TRBD2 (5 bases each). The V gene lost 1 base and the J gene lost 3 bases, with 8 bases spanning the gap. The CDR3 length is 14 residues. The germline V gene encodes CDR1 MNHEY and CDR2 SMNVEV (reference sequence). CDR3 DNA sequence: TGTGCCAGCAGTTTATATGGGGGAACAGATACGCAGTATTTT. It is translated as CASSLYGGTDTQYF.

This chain joins TRBV2 and TRBJ2-2, with D perhaps TRBD1 (6 bases). Trimming cost V 5 bases and J 1 base, with 14 bases left between them. Germline CDR1 reads SNHLY; CDR2 reads FYNNEI. This CDR3 is built from 16 residues. This chain's CDR3 is CASSLDRTLNTGELFF. For the CDR3, the DNA is TGTGCCAGCAGTCTAGACAGGACTTTGAACACCGGGGAGCTGTTTTTT.